This TCR beta chain originates from a study of neurological immune-mediated disorders. Time point here: longitudinal time-point 3. From 2 million PBMCs stored at -80 C, the unsorted libraries were generated. Germline CDR1 MNHEY, CDR2 SMNVEV (reference sequence). The CDR3 contains 16 residues. V trimming: 2 bases; J trimming: 5 bases; junction bases outside the gene matches: 9. Study-level points and caveats: Falling below healthy controls, multiple sclerosis showed the least TCR clonal expansion, while HTLV-1-associated myelopathy showed the most.

This clonotype has a count of ten or more. What it recognizes is unknown. With 10-nucleotide random UMIs included, cDNA was synthesized by 5'RACE. TCRdb re-analysed the 5' RACE reads in MiXCR, keeping a single row per CDR3 protein. The sample lists some 55,000 distinct CDR3 sequences, roughly 8% occurring once. The sequence was obtained from a woman aged 40-49 years in good health. Sequenced input: PBMCs. The chain recombines TRBV27 with TRBJ2-7; the match to TRBD1 covers 10 bases. The CDR3: CASSLTPGQGRDEQYF. For the CDR3, the DNA is TGTGCCAGCAGTTTAACTCCGGGACAGGGGCGGGACGAGCAGTACTTC.